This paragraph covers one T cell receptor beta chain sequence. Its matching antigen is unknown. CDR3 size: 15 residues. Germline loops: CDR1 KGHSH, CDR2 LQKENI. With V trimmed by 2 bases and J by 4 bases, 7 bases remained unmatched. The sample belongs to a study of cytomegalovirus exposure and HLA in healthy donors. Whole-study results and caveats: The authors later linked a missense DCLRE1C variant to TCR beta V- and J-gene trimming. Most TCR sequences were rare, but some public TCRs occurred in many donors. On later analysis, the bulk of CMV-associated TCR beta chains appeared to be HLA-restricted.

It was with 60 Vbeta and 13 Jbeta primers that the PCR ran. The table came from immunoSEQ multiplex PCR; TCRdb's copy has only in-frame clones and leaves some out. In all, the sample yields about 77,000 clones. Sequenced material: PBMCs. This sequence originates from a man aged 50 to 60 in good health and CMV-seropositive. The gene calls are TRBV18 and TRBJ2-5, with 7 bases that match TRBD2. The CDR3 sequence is CASSPTGGEGETQYF. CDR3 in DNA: TGTGCCAGCTCACCAACCGGCGGGGAGGGAGAGACCCAGTACTTC.